What follows is one T cell receptor (beta chain) and its context. This CDR3 has 18 amino acids. Germline V CDR1 and CDR2: LGHDT, YNNKEL (reference sequence). Trimming pared 0 bases from V and 3 bases from J, leaving 18 bases between. These data belong to a study of blood T cell repertoires in COVID-19. Study background: COVID-19 samples collected from the United States, Italy and Spain covered acute and convalescent phases. Nucleic acid was either cDNA or gDNA, and it came from T cells, B-cell-depleted T cells, or PBMCs.

Authors' methods: It was from reference gene primer amplification that nucleated cell counts were estimated. The data were produced by immunoSEQ multiplex PCR, yet TCRdb's version contains in-frame clones alone and is incomplete. Clone size and the V and J calls come from that table; the DNA yielded D and trimming. The table has tens of thousands of clones, 80% seen once. The origin of this receptor is a woman over 75 with acute or convalescent COVID-19. The material sequenced was peripheral blood. The chain combines TRBV3-1 (or the pseudogene TRBV3-2) with TRBJ2-1; D is undetermined. The CDR3 nucleotides are TGTGCCAGCAGCCAAGATGGGCCAGGCCGAGTTTACTACAATGAGCAGTTCTTC. This translates into CASSQDGPGRVYYNEQFF.